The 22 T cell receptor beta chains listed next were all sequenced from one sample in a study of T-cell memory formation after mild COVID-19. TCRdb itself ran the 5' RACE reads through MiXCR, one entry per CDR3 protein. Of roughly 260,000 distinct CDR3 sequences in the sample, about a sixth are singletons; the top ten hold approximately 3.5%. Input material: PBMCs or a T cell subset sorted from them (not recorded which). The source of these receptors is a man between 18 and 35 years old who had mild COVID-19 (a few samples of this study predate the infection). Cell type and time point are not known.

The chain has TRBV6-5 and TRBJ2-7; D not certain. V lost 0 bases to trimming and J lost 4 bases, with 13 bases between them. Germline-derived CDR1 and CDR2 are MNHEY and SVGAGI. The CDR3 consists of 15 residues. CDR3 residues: CASSYSVSTAYEQYF. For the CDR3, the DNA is TGTGCCAGCAGTTACTCGGTGTCCACTGCTTACGAGCAGTACTTC.

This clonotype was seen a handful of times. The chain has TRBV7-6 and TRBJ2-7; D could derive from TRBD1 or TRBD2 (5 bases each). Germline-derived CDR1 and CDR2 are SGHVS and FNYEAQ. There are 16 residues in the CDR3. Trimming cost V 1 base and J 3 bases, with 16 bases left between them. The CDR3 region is CASSLGGNGVGYEQYF. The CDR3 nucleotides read TGTGCCAGCAGCTTAGGGGGGAACGGAGTAGGCTACGAGCAGTACTTC.

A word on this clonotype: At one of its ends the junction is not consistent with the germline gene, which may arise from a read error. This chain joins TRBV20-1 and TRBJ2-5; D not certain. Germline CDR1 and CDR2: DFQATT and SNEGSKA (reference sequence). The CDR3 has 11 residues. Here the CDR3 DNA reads TGCAGTCCTAGTTCCGGGGAGACCCAGTACTTC. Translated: CSPSSGETQYF.

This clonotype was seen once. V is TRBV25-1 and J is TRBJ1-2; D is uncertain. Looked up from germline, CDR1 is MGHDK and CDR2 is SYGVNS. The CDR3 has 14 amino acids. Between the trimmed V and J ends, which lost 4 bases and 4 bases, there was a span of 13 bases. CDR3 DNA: TGTGCCAGCAGTGCCGCGGGCCTGTTCTATGGCTACACCTTC. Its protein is CASSAAGLFYGYTF.

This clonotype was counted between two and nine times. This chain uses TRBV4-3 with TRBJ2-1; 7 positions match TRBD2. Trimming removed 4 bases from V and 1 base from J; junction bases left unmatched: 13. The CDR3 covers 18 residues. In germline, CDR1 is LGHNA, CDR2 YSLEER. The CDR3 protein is CASSRLGTGGGSYNEQFF. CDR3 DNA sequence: TGCGCCAGCAGCCGTCTTGGTACGGGGGGTGGTTCCTACAATGAGCAGTTCTTC.

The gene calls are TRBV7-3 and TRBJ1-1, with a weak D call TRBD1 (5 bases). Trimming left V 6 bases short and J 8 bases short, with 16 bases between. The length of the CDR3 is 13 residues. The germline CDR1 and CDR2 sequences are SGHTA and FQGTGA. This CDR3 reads CASSRGGSLEAFF. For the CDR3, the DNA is TGTGCCAGCAGTCGGGGGGGGTCTTTGGAAGCTTTCTTT.

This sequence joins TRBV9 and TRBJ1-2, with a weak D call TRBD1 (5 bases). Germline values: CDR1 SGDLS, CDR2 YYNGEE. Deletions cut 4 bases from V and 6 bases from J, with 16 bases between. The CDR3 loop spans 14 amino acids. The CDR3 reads CASSRDQGVNGYTF. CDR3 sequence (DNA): TGTGCCAGCAGCAGAGATCAGGGAGTCAATGGCTACACCTTC.

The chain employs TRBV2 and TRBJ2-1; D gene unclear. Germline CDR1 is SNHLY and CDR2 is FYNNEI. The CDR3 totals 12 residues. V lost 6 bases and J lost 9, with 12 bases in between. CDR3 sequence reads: CASRVSSGEQFF. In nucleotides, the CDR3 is TGTGCCAGCAGGGTCAGCTCGGGTGAGCAGTTCTTC.

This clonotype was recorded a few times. The CDR3 DNA reads TGTGCCAGCAGTCCCGGGACAGGTCTGAGGCCCCAGCATTTT. Translated, it gives CASSPGTGLRPQHF. This chain joins TRBV7-9 and TRBJ1-5; 8 nucleotides align to TRBD1. The CDR3 covers 14 residues. The V gene end was trimmed by 6 bases and the J gene end by 9 bases; junction bases not matched to a gene: 10. Germline values: CDR1 SEHNR, CDR2 FQNEAQ (reference sequence).

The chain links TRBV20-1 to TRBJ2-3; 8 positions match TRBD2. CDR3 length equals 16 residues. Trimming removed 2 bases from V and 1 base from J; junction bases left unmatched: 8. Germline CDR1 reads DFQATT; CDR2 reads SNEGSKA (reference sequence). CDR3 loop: CSARPTAGGGTDTQYF. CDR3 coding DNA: TGCAGTGCTAGACCTACTGCGGGGGGCGGCACAGATACGCAGTATTTT.

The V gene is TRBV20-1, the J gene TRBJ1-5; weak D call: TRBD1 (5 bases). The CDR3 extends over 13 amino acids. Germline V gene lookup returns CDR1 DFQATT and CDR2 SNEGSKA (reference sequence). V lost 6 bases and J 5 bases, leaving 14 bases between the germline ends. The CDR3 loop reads CSAPAGFDQPQHF. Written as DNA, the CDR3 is TGCAGTGCCCCAGCAGGGTTCGATCAGCCCCAGCATTTT.

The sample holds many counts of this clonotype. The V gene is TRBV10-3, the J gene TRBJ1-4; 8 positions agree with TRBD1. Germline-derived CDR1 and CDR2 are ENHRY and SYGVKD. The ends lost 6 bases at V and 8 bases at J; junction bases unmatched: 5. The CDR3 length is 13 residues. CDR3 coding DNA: TGTGCCATCAGCGGACAGGGAGAGGAAAAACTGTTTTTT. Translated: CAISGQGEEKLFF.

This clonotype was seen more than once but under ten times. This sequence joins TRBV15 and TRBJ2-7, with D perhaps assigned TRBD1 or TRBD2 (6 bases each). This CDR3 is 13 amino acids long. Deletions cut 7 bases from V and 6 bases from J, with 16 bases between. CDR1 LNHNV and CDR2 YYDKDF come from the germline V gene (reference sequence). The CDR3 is CATTREQGGEQYF. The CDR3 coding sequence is TGTGCCACCACCCGGGAACAGGGAGGCGAGCAGTACTTC.

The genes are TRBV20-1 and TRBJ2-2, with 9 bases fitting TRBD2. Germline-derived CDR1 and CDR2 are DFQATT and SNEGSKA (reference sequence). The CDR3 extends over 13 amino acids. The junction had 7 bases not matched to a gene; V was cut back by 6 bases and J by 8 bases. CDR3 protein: CSASGTSSGELFF. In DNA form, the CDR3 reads TGCAGTGCCAGTGGGACTAGCAGTGGGGAGCTGTTTTTT.

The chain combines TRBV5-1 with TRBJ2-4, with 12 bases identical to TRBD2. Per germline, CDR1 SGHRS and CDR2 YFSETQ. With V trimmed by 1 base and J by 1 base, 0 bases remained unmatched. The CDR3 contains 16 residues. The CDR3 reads CASSLTSGGAKNIQYF. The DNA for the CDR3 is TGCGCCAGCAGCTTGACTAGCGGGGGGGCCAAAAACATTCAGTACTTC.

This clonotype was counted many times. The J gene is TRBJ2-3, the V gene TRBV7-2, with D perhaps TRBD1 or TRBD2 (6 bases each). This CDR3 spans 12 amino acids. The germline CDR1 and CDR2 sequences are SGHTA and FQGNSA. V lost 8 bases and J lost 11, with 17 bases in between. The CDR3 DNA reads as TGTGCCAGCGGCCGGGGGCCGGATCGGCAGTATTTT. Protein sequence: CASGRGPDRQYF.

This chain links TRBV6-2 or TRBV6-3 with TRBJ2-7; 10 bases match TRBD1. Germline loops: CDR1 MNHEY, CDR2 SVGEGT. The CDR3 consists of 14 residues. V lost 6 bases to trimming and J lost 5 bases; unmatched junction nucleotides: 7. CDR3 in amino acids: CASSRRTGGNEQYV. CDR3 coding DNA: TGTGCCAGCAGCCGACGGACAGGGGGAAACGAGCAGTACGTC.

The CDR3 bases are TGTGCCAGCTCCGGGACTAGCGGGCGGGAGACCCAGTACTTC. Translating it yields CASSGTSGRETQYF. The chain employs TRBV12-3 or TRBV12-4 and TRBJ2-5, with 12 bases matching TRBD2. The J segment lost 5 bases and the V segment lost 8 bases, leaving 6 bases of the junction unmatched. CDR3 length equals 14 residues.

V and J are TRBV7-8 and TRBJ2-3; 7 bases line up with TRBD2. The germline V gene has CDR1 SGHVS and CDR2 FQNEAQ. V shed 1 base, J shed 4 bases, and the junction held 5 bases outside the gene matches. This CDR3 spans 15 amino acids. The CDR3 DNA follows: TGTGCCAGCAGCTTAGTGGGGGGGTGGCCAGATACGCAGTATTTT. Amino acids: CASSLVGGWPDTQYF. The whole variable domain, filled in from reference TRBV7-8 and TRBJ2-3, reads GAGVSQSPRYKVAKRGQDVALRCDPISGHVSLFWYQQALGQGPEFLTYFQNEAQLDKSGLPSDRFFAERPEGSVSTLKIQRTQQEDSAVYLCASSLVGGWPDTQYFGPGTRLTVL.

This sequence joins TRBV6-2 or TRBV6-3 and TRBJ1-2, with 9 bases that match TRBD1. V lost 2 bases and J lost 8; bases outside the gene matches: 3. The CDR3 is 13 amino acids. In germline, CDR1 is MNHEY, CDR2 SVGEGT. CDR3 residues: CASSYRTGEGYTF. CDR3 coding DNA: TGTGCCAGCAGTTACAGGACAGGGGAAGGCTACACCTTC.

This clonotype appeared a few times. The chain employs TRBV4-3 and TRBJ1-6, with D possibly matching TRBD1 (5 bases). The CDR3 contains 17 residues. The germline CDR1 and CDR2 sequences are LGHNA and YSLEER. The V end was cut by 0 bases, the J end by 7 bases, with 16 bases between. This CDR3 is CASSQDNVGGSNSPLHF. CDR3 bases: TGCGCCAGCAGCCAAGATAACGTTGGGGGTTCAAATTCACCCCTCCACTTT.

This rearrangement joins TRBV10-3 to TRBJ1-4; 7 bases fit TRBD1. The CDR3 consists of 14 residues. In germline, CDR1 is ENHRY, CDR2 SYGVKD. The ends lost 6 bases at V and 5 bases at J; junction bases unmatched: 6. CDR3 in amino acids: CAISAGTENEKLFF. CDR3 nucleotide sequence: TGTGCCATCAGCGCCGGGACAGAGAATGAAAAACTGTTTTTT.